The next 26 T cell receptor beta chains were all read from a single sample in a study of cytomegalovirus exposure and HLA in healthy donors. TCRdb's copy holds only in-frame clones and misses some; the assay was immunoSEQ multiplex PCR. The sample has over 150,000 clones, 75% to 90% seen once. Material: PBMCs. All receptors derive from a man aged 18 to 35 in good health and CMV-seropositive.

The CDR3 is CASSPRDRGGDEQFF. The CDR3, as DNA: TGTGCCAGCAGCCCTCGGGACAGGGGAGGGGATGAGCAGTTCTTC. This chain links TRBV9 with TRBJ2-1; TRBD1 agrees at 10 bases. The CDR3 consists of 15 residues. The V segment lost 4 bases and the J segment 8 bases; nucleotides outside the gene matches: 9. Per the germline V gene, CDR1 is SGDLS and CDR2 is YYNGEE.

J is TRBJ1-2 and V is TRBV9; the match to TRBD1 covers 9 bases. This CDR3 is 15 amino acids long. J lost 7 bases, V lost 2 bases, and 9 bases had no gene match. Germline V lookup: CDR1 SGDLS, CDR2 YYNGEE. CDR3 sequence (DNA): TGTGCCAGCAGCGTCTCTTCCGGGACAGGGTCTGGCTACACCTTC. Translating gives CASSVSSGTGSGYTF.

V is TRBV27 and J is TRBJ2-7, with D perhaps matching TRBD1 (5 bases). Germline loops: CDR1 MNHEY, CDR2 SMNVEV (reference sequence). The V end lost 6 bases, the J end lost 0 bases, and 12 bases lay between the germline ends. This CDR3 is built from 14 residues. Here the CDR3 reads CASRGAGSSYEQYF. The CDR3 region has the DNA TGTGCCAGCAGAGGGGCAGGTAGCTCCTACGAGCAGTACTTC.

This rearrangement joins TRBV4-1 to TRBJ2-1; 10 bases are shared with TRBD2. The CDR3 spans 14 residues. Looked up from germline, CDR1 is MGHRA and CDR2 is YSYEKL. The V segment lost 0 bases and the J segment 14 bases; nucleotides outside the gene matches: 7. CDR3 nucleotides: TGCGCCAGCAGCCAAGATGAGCGGGGGGGCCCTGAGTTCTTC. It encodes CASSQDERGGPEFF.

V is TRBV6-1 and J is TRBJ2-5, with D hard to call. Germline V gene lookup returns CDR1 MNHNS and CDR2 SASEGT. V lost 6 bases and J lost 7, with 21 bases in between. The CDR3 contains 15 residues. The CDR3 bases are TGTGCCAGCAGCAAAAGTACGGCCACCCTAGGGACCCAGTACTTC. Encoded protein: CASSKSTATLGTQYF.

The V gene is TRBV7-9, the J gene TRBJ2-7, with TRBD1 matching over 9 bases. This CDR3 region has 15 residues. Per the germline V gene, CDR1 is SEHNR and CDR2 is FQNEAQ (reference sequence). The V gene end was trimmed by 1 base and the J gene end by 5 bases; junction bases not matched to a gene: 6. This chain's CDR3 is CASSLGRDRVDEQYF. CDR3 bases: TGTGCCAGCAGCTTAGGCCGGGACAGGGTTGACGAGCAGTACTTC. The full variable domain, in which reference TRBV7-9 and TRBJ2-7 provide the parts outside the CDR3, is DTGVSQNPRHKITKRGQNVTFRCDPISEHNRLYWYRQTLGQGPEFLTYFQNEAQLEKSRLLSDRFSAERPKGSFSTLEIQRTEQGDSAMYLCASSLGRDRVDEQYFGPGTRLTVT.

The chain is built from TRBV7-2 and TRBJ1-3, with D perhaps TRBD1 (5 bases). V lost 5 bases and J lost 4, with 9 bases in between. CDR3 size: 13 residues. From germline, CDR1 is SGHTA and CDR2 FQGNSA. The CDR3 nucleotides are TGTGCCAGCAGCGCGGGACCAGGAAACACCATATATTTT. Amino acid sequence: CASSAGPGNTIYF.

V usage is TRBV4-2 and J usage is TRBJ2-1; 12 bases are shared with TRBD2. V lost 4 bases, J lost 5 bases, and 6 bases stayed unmatched. The CDR3 consists of 16 residues. Germline lookup yields CDR1 LGHNA and CDR2 YNFKEQ. The CDR3 here is CASSPVTSGSDNEQFF. The DNA of the CDR3 is TGTGCCAGCAGCCCCGTGACTAGCGGGAGCGACAATGAGCAGTTCTTC.

This chain links TRBV28 with TRBJ1-3; a weak D match, TRBD1 (5 bases). This CDR3 comprises 15 residues. Germline V gene lookup returns CDR1 MDHEN and CDR2 SYDVKM. V was cut by 4 bases and J by 9 bases, with 19 bases left in between. CDR3 nucleotides: TGTGCCAGCAGTTCGCAGGGTCTGGCACCCACCACCATATATTTT. This gives the protein CASSSQGLAPTTIYF.

This chain links TRBV2 with TRBJ2-2, with TRBD2 as a possible D gene (7 bases). Germline V CDR1 and CDR2: SNHLY, FYNNEI. This CDR3 has 15 residues. Trimming stripped 6 bases from V and 7 bases from J, with 18 bases between. CDR3 sequence (DNA): TGTGCCAGCAGCGCCATCTGGAGGGGGGGCGGGGAGCTGTTTTTT. It specifies CASSAIWRGGGELFF. The full variable domain, in which reference TRBV2 and TRBJ2-2 provide the parts outside the CDR3, is EPEVTQTPSHQVTQMGQEVILRCVPISNHLYFYWYRQILGQKVEFLVSFYNNEISEKSEIFDDQFSVERPDGSNFTLKIRSTKLEDSAMYFCASSAIWRGGGELFFGEGSRLTVL.

This CDR3 is CASSPDVTGAKNIQYF. The CDR3 DNA reads as TGTGCCAGCTCACCCGATGTAACGGGAGCCAAAAACATTCAGTACTTC. V usage is TRBV18 and J usage is TRBJ2-4; no firm D call. The CDR3 is 16 amino acids. Germline CDR1 and CDR2: KGHSH and LQKENI. The ends were cut back, 3 bases at V and 0 bases at J, with 12 bases in the middle.

The chain has TRBV18 and TRBJ2-3, with D possibly TRBD2 on 7 matching bases. Trimming pared 2 bases from V and 1 base from J, leaving 16 bases between. Germline loops: CDR1 KGHSH, CDR2 LQKENI. CDR3 size: 17 residues. This chain's CDR3 is CASSPRGGGTRTDTQYF. The CDR3 bases are TGTGCCAGCTCACCAAGGGGGGGAGGAACTCGCACAGATACGCAGTATTTT.

The genes are TRBV6-1 and TRBJ2-1, with 9 bases that match TRBD2. The junction had 7 bases not matched to a gene; V was cut back by 3 bases and J by 7 bases. From germline, CDR1 is MNHNS and CDR2 SASEGT. This CDR3 is 15 amino acids long. CDR3 in amino acids: CASSDPGTSWNEQFF. CDR3 coding DNA: TGTGCCAGCAGTGATCCCGGGACTAGCTGGAATGAGCAGTTCTTC.

This chain joins TRBV29-1 and TRBJ1-1; D gene ambiguous. The CDR3 is made up of 14 amino acids. The V gene lost 2 bases and the J gene lost 9 bases, with 19 bases spanning the gap. The germline gives CDR1 SQVTM, CDR2 ANQGSEA. The CDR3 sequence: CSVEMVGGGIQAFF. The CDR3 nucleotides read TGCAGCGTTGAAATGGTGGGCGGAGGTATTCAAGCTTTCTTT.

This clone was seen a single time. The chain couples TRBV5-1 to TRBJ2-7, with 11 bases identical to TRBD2. This CDR3 contains 15 residues. With V trimmed by 1 base and J by 5 bases, 5 bases remained unmatched. Germline V gene data show CDR1 as SGHRS and CDR2 as YFSETQ. The DNA for the CDR3 is TGCGCCAGCAGCTTGTCTACACTAGCGGGAGACGAGCAGTACTTC. Its translation is CASSLSTLAGDEQYF.

J is TRBJ1-1 and V is TRBV11-3; the D gene is possibly TRBD1 (5 bases). This CDR3 region has 13 residues. Germline V gene sequence: CDR1 SGHNT, CDR2 YENEEA. The germline V and J ends were trimmed by 5 bases and 5 bases, with 12 bases remaining between them. In DNA, the CDR3 is TGTGCCAGCAGCGGGGTTGGACATACTGAAGCTTTCTTT. Residues: CASSGVGHTEAFF. The complete variable domain, with remaining parts taken from reference TRBV11-3 and TRBJ1-1, reads EAGVVQSPRYKIIEKKQPVAFWCNPISGHNTLYWYLQNLGQGPELLIRYENEEAVDDSQLPKDRFSAERLKGVDSTLKIQPAELGDSAVYLCASSGVGHTEAFFGQGTRLTVV.

The chain uses TRBV6-5 and TRBJ2-3; D may be TRBD2 (7 bases). In germline, CDR1 is MNHEY, CDR2 SVGAGI. The CDR3 totals 15 residues. Trimming removed 4 bases at V and 3 bases at J, with 14 bases between. In DNA form, the CDR3 reads TGTGCCAGCAGTTCTCTAGGGGGGGTGACAGATACGCAGTATTTT. Its protein product is CASSSLGGVTDTQYF.

The chain couples TRBV6-5 to TRBJ2-7, with TRBD1 matching over 7 bases. V dropped 4 bases and J dropped 2; count of bases not matched to a gene: 5. CDR1 and CDR2 (germline): MNHEY, SVGAGI. The CDR3 spans 14 residues. As DNA, the CDR3 is TGTGCCAGCAGTTCACGGGACAGAGCCTACGAGCAGTACTTC. Amino acids: CASSSRDRAYEQYF.

The V gene is TRBV9, the J gene TRBJ2-3; D perhaps matches TRBD2 (6 bases). V gave up 6 bases and J gave up 7 bases, with 18 bases separating them. Germline CDR1 SGDLS, CDR2 YYNGEE. The CDR3 is 14 amino acids. This CDR3 reads CASTGGRGRNTQYF. CDR3 DNA sequence: TGTGCCAGCACCGGGGGAAGGGGACGCAATACGCAGTATTTT.

The chain recombines TRBV27 with TRBJ2-2, with D possibly matching TRBD2 (7 bases). Trimming removed 3 bases at V and 5 bases at J, with 10 bases between. There are 14 residues in the CDR3. Germline assignment: CDR1 MNHEY and CDR2 SMNVEV (reference sequence). CDR3 DNA: TGTGCCAGCAGTTTCGGGGGGCGGACCGGGGAGCTGTTTTTT. As protein: CASSFGGRTGELFF.

V gene TRBV2 combines with J gene TRBJ2-1; TRBD1 aligns across 12 bases. The CDR3 is made up of 15 amino acids. The V and J ends lost 2 bases and 10 bases, in that order; junction bases with no gene match: 6. Germline CDR1 and CDR2: SNHLY and FYNNEI. CDR3 amino acids: CASSESGTGGLEQFF. The CDR3 DNA reads as TGTGCCAGCAGTGAATCCGGGACAGGGGGCCTGGAGCAGTTCTTC.

This chain joins TRBV5-1 and TRBJ2-3; maybe TRBD2 (6 bases). CDR1 is SGHRS and CDR2 is YFSETQ in the germline V gene. CDR3 length: 17 amino acids. Trimming took 0 bases from V and 2 from J, leaving 16 bases between them. This chain's CDR3 is CASSLDSSGANTDTQYF. In DNA, the CDR3 is TGCGCCAGCAGCTTGGACAGTAGCGGCGCTAACACAGATACGCAGTATTTT.

This chain joins TRBV7-8 and TRBJ2-2; 7 bases match TRBD1. Germline trimming cut 5 bases from V and 2 bases from J; bases unmatched to any gene: 5. Germline V gives CDR1 SGHVS, CDR2 FQNEAQ. There are 15 residues in the CDR3. This CDR3 reads CASSPTGTNTGELFF. CDR3 sequence (DNA): TGTGCCAGCAGCCCGACAGGGACCAACACCGGGGAGCTGTTTTTT.

This clone was seen a handful of times. CDR3 nucleotide sequence: TGTGCCAGCAGCTTAAACGGGAACACTGAAGCTTTCTTT. Its translation: CASSLNGNTEAFF. The gene calls are TRBV7-3 and TRBJ1-1; D is unresolved. Germline assignment: CDR1 SGHTA and CDR2 FQGTGA. CDR3 size: 13 residues. V was pared by 1 base and J by 1 base, with 4 bases between.

This sequence joins TRBV7-3 and TRBJ2-5; TRBD1 agrees at 9 bases. CDR1 SGHTA and CDR2 FQGTGA come from the germline V gene. The V and J ends lost 5 bases and 4 bases, in that order; junction bases with no gene match: 11. The CDR3 is 16 residues long. The CDR3 sequence is CASSPGGGQGRETQYF. CDR3 in DNA: TGTGCCAGCAGCCCGGGGGGCGGACAGGGGAGAGAGACCCAGTACTTC.

V gene TRBV4-1 combines with J gene TRBJ2-7; 11 nucleotides align to TRBD1. This CDR3 has 14 residues. Germline CDR1 and CDR2: MGHRA and YSYEKL. J gave up 5 bases and V 4 bases, and 4 bases lay outside the gene matches. The CDR3 region has the DNA TGCGCCAGCAGCCGTGGACAGGGGGCCGACGAGCAGTACTTC. It codes for CASSRGQGADEQYF.